The next 15 T cell receptor beta chains were all read from a single sample in a study of post-analysis software for immune sequencing data. These receptors lack a known antigen. General study points: TRBV5-6, TRBV5-1 and TRBV20-1 belonged to a set of a few TRBV segments that were more frequent in patients than controls.

The authors incorporated unique molecular identifiers into the TCR beta cDNA libraries. TCRdb ran MiXCR on the PCR reads and lists one entry per CDR3 protein. The table has a few hundred thousand distinct CDR3 sequences, 35% to 40% seen once; the top ten hold around 4.7%. Sequences were obtained from blood. All receptors derive from a girl aged 10 to 17 with multiple sclerosis.

The chain is built from TRBV28 and TRBJ2-7; D remains ambiguous. V was cut by 10 bases and J by 2 bases, with 12 bases left in between. This CDR3 comprises 12 residues. Per germline, CDR1 MDHEN and CDR2 SYDVKM. The CDR3 coding sequence is TGTGCCACCTGGCGTACGCCCTACGAGCAGTACTTC. It yields the protein CATWRTPYEQYF.

This clonotype occurred a few times. The CDR3 DNA is TGTGCCAGCAGCCTTCAAAGAACCTACGAGCAGTACTTC. Translating it yields CASSLQRTYEQYF. The gene calls are TRBV4-2 and TRBJ2-7; D is unclear. The V end lost 4 bases, the J end lost 2 bases, and 9 bases lay between the germline ends. The CDR3 consists of 13 residues. CDR1 and CDR2 (germline): LGHNA, YNFKEQ.

This clonotype was detected many times. J is TRBJ2-4 and V is TRBV29-1, with D possibly being TRBD1 or TRBD2 (5 bases each). This CDR3 region has 13 residues. V dropped 6 bases and J dropped 8 bases, with 17 bases sitting between them. The germline V gene encodes CDR1 SQVTM and CDR2 ANQGSEA. The CDR3: CSVGTNLVDIQYF. The CDR3 bases are TGCAGCGTCGGGACGAACCTAGTAGACATTCAGTACTTC. Based on the CDR3 plus reference TRBV29-1 and TRBJ2-4, the full variable domain is SAVISQKPSRDICQRGTSLTIQCQVDSQVTMMFWYRQQPGQSLTLIATANQGSEATYESGFVIDKFPISRPNLTFSTLTVSNMSPEDSSIYLCSVGTNLVDIQYFGAGTRLSVL.

J is TRBJ2-5 and V is TRBV7-6; D unclear. The germline V gene has CDR1 SGHVS and CDR2 FNYEAQ. The V and J ends lost 1 base and 1 base respectively, with 7 bases between them. CDR3 length: 14 residues. The CDR3 nucleotides read TGTGCCAGCAGCTTAGAACTTACCCAAGAGACCCAGTACTTC. Protein sequence: CASSLELTQETQYF.

This clonotype was detected many times. The rearrangement links TRBV20-1 to TRBJ2-5; TRBD2 is a possible D gene (6 bases). V was trimmed by 0 bases and J by 1 base, leaving 9 bases between them. This CDR3 has 14 residues. Looked up from germline, CDR1 is DFQATT and CDR2 is SNEGSKA (reference sequence). CDR3 nucleotides: TGCAGTGCTAGAGATCTAGCGACCCAAGAGACCCAGTACTTC. Its translation is CSARDLATQETQYF.

Details on this clonotype: A read error may be the cause here, since a much bigger clone is one base away. This chain links TRBV6-5 with TRBJ1-4; 9 nucleotides align to TRBD1. The length of the CDR3 is 15 residues. Germline values: CDR1 MNHEY, CDR2 SVGAGI. CDR3 coding DNA: TGTGCCAGCAGTTCCGGACAGGGGTTTATTGAAAAACGGTTTTTT. Protein product: CASSSGQGFIEKRFF.

The chain employs TRBV20-1 and TRBJ2-7; TRBD2 matches 10 bases. This CDR3 comprises 14 residues. Germline V gives CDR1 DFQATT, CDR2 SNEGSKA (reference sequence). The V gene end was trimmed by 1 base and the J gene end by 2 bases; junction bases not matched to a gene: 2. CDR3 sequence reads: CSARVAGGPYEQYF. Written as DNA, the CDR3 is TGCAGTGCTAGAGTAGCGGGAGGCCCCTACGAGCAGTACTTC.

This clonotype has ten or more counts. This chain uses TRBV6-6 with TRBJ2-2; 10 bases agree with TRBD2. V shed 6 bases, J shed 0 bases, and the junction held 7 bases outside the gene matches. Per germline, CDR1 MNHNY and CDR2 SVGAGI (reference sequence). This CDR3 spans 17 amino acids. The chain's CDR3 is CASRHLAGASNTGELFF. The CDR3 DNA reads as TGTGCCAGCAGACACCTAGCGGGGGCCTCGAACACCGGGGAGCTGTTTTTT.

This clonotype was seen a handful of times. This sequence joins TRBV2 and TRBJ1-2; D is unclear. CDR3 length equals 13 residues. CDR1 is SNHLY and CDR2 is FYNNEI in the germline V gene. Deletions cut 3 bases from V and 4 bases from J, with 9 bases between. CDR3 nucleotide sequence: TGTGCCAGCAGTGAGGGCACCTCCTATGGCTACACCTTC. Translation gives CASSEGTSYGYTF.

The table lists this clonotype with many counts. The chain combines TRBV5-1 with TRBJ1-1; D is uncertain. The CDR3 length is 13 residues. The V and J ends lost 4 bases and 5 bases respectively, with 12 bases between them. The V gene's germline CDR1 is SGHRS and CDR2 YFSETQ. In nucleotides, the CDR3 is TGCGCCAGCAGCACTACTGGCGGAACTGAAGCTTTCTTT. As protein: CASSTTGGTEAFF. The full variable domain, completed using reference TRBV5-1 and TRBJ1-1, is KAGVTQTPRYLIKTRGQQVTLSCSPISGHRSVSWYQQTPGQGLQFLFEYFSETQRNKGNFPGRFSGRQFSNSRSEMNVSTLELGDSALYLCASSTTGGTEAFFGQGTRLTVV.

This rearrangement joins TRBV7-2 to TRBJ2-3, with D unresolved. Looked up from germline, CDR1 is SGHTA and CDR2 is FQGNSA. V lost 7 bases and J lost 0, with 8 bases in between. The length of the CDR3 is 13 residues. The DNA of the CDR3 is TGTGCCAGCACCGGGCCGAGCACAGATACGCAGTATTTT. Protein: CASTGPSTDTQYF.

V is TRBV5-1 and J is TRBJ2-7; D is unresolved. CDR3 length: 17 residues. Trimming removed 0 bases from V and 4 bases from J, with 20 bases in between. Germline assignment: CDR1 SGHRS and CDR2 YFSETQ. CDR3 DNA: TGCGCCAGCAGCTTGGGGATTAGCTCTAATCTCCCGTACGAGCAGTACTTC. Translating gives CASSLGISSNLPYEQYF. Using reference TRBV5-1 and TRBJ2-7 for the parts outside the CDR3, the full variable domain is KAGVTQTPRYLIKTRGQQVTLSCSPISGHRSVSWYQQTPGQGLQFLFEYFSETQRNKGNFPGRFSGRQFSNSRSEMNVSTLELGDSALYLCASSLGISSNLPYEQYFGPGTRLTVT.

The table lists this clonotype with many counts. The J gene is TRBJ1-2, the V gene TRBV19; 8 bases are shared with TRBD1. The CDR3 is 14 residues long. V shed 6 bases, J shed 3 bases, and the junction held 6 bases outside the gene matches. Per the germline V gene, CDR1 is LNHDA and CDR2 is SQIVND (reference sequence). The CDR3 DNA reads TGTGCCAGTAGGATGGCACAGGGGGACTATGGCTACACCTTC. It codes for CASRMAQGDYGYTF.

The chain links TRBV5-1 to TRBJ2-1; a weak D match, TRBD2 (5 bases). The germline gives CDR1 SGHRS, CDR2 YFSETQ. The length of the CDR3 is 15 residues. V was cut by 0 bases and J by 3 bases, with 10 bases left in between. Written as DNA, the CDR3 is TGCGCCAGCAGCTTGGCTCTAGCCGGCTACAATGAGCAGTTCTTC. It yields the protein CASSLALAGYNEQFF.

Turning to this clonotype: This sequence may be a read error, since a much larger clone differs from it by one base. V and J are TRBV27 and TRBJ2-1; TRBD2 is a possible D gene (6 bases). V gave up 10 bases and J gave up 8 bases, with 15 bases separating them. The CDR3 consists of 12 residues. In germline, CDR1 is MNHEY, CDR2 SMNVEV (reference sequence). The CDR3 DNA reads TGTGCCACCATGGGGGGTTACGATGAGCAGTTCTTC. It translates to CATMGGYDEQFF.